This TCR beta chain was observed in a study of T-cell reconstitution after alpha-beta-depleted transplantation in children. Regarding the study as a whole: Expanded clones from the graft, numbering several hundred, reportedly supplied alpha-beta T cells about two months after transplant. Surviving recipient T cells and intrathymic progenitors accounted for some patients' high TCRbeta diversity at day 60. Fresh T-cell production supplied most of the T-cell counts and diversity seen one year after transplant.

Unique molecular identifiers were incorporated into the prepared TCRbeta library. MiXCR, applied by TCRdb to the PCR reads, yields one record per CDR3 protein. This sample has roughly 340,000 distinct CDR3 sequences, with about a sixth found just once. Turning to this clonotype: The antigen is not known.

Germline CDR1 PRHDT, CDR2 FYEKMQ (reference sequence). Between the trimmed V and J ends, which lost 2 bases and 5 bases, there was a span of 12 bases. The CDR3 has 14 residues. The sample was PBMCs, mostly from graft donor cells, taken 360 days after TCRalphabeta/CD19-depleted stem cell transplant. This receptor was obtained from a male patient under 10 years old who had a stem cell transplant for acute lymphoblastic leukemia, so the T cells may come from the graft donor. The rearrangement uses TRBV13 and TRBJ1-1; D not certain. In nucleotides, the CDR3 is TGTGCCAGCAGCTTAAACGTCGGACGGACTGAAGCTTTCTTT. As protein: CASSLNVGRTEAFF.